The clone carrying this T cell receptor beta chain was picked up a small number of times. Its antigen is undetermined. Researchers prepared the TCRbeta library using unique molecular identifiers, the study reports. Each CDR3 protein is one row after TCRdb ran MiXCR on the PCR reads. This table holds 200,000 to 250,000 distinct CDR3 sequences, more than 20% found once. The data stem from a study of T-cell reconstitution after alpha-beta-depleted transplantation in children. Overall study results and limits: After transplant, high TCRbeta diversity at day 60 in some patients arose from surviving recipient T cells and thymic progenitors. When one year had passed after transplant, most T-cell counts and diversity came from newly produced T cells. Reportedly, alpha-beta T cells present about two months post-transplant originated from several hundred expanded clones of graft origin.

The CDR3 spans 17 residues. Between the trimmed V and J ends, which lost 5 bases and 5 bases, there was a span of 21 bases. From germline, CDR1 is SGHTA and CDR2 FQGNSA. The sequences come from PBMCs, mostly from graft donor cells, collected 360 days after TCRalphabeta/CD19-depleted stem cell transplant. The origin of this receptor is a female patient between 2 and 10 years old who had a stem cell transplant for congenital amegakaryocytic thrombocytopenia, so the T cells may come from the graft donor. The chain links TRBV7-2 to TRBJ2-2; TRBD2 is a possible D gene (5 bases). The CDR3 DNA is TGTGCCAGCAGCCGTGGAAACTCCAGACTACAAACCGGGGAGCTGTTTTTT. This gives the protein CASSRGNSRLQTGELFF.